The T cell receptor (beta chain) under discussion was sequenced for a study of CD8+ T cells in alopecia areata. Study-level points and caveats: In scalp and blood during tofacitinib, many expanded lesional clones persisted.

Reverse transcription of extracted RNA yielded cDNA, which provided the sequencing template. Sequencing used immunoSEQ multiplex PCR; TCRdb keeps in-frame clones, though not all of them. The table has about 190,000 clones, about three fifths seen once. This CDR3 has 12 residues. From germline, CDR1 is MRHNA and CDR2 SNTAGT. Deletions cut 11 bases from V and 1 base from J, with 12 bases between. Note on this clone: Its matching antigen is unknown.

Treatment meaning: oral pan-JAK inhibitor, 5-10 mg twice daily. Sequenced here: CD4+ T cells sorted from blood, sampled at week 4, from a patient treated with tofacitinib. This clonotype was obtained from a human donor with alopecia areata. The chain uses TRBV6-4 and TRBJ2-7; either TRBD1 or TRBD2 may fit D (5 bases each). The CDR3 sequence is CAGRDRSYEQYF. The DNA for the CDR3 is TGTGCCGGCCGGGACCGATCCTACGAGCAGTACTTC.